Following are 5 T cell receptor beta chains from one sample sequenced in a study of shared clonotypes between healthy human individuals. Profiled with immunoSEQ multiplex PCR; TCRdb holds only in-frame clones, not every one. The sample holds some 2,400,000 clones, approximately 94% seen once. The sequencing input was naive CD4+ T cells sorted from blood. Subset denoted: CD45RA+ positively selected. These receptors were obtained from a man aged 18 to 35 in good health.

The chain joins TRBV27 to TRBJ2-7; D call uncertain. The V gene lost 2 bases and the J gene lost 2 bases, with 10 bases spanning the gap. This CDR3 has 14 residues. Germline V gene data show CDR1 as MNHEY and CDR2 as SMNVEV (reference sequence). As DNA, the CDR3 is TGTGCCAGCAGTTTAAAGGACGGAGCCTACGAGCAGTACTTC. Amino acids: CASSLKDGAYEQYF.

The chain recombines TRBV18 with TRBJ1-2, with D perhaps TRBD1 (6 bases). This CDR3 is 15 amino acids long. The germline V and J ends were trimmed by 3 bases and 3 bases, with 14 bases remaining between them. In germline, CDR1 is KGHSH, CDR2 LQKENI. The CDR3 sequence: CASSPASGGDYGYTF. As DNA, the CDR3 is TGTGCCAGCTCACCCGCGTCTGGGGGCGACTATGGCTACACCTTC. Complete variable domain (other parts from reference TRBV18 and TRBJ1-2): NAGVMQNPRHLVRRRGQEARLRCSPMKGHSHVYWYRQLPEEGLKFMVYLQKENIIDESGMPKERFSAEFPKEGPSILRIQQVVRGDSAAYFCASSPASGGDYGYTFGSGTRLTVV.

The V call is TRBV5-1, the J call TRBJ2-7, with D possibly TRBD1 on 6 matching bases. V lost 4 bases and J 0 bases, leaving 14 bases between the germline ends. CDR3 size: 15 residues. Germline V gives CDR1 SGHRS, CDR2 YFSETQ. This CDR3 is CASSSTGTLSYEQYF. CDR3 DNA: TGCGCCAGCAGCAGTACAGGGACACTCTCCTACGAGCAGTACTTC. The full variable domain, completed using reference TRBV5-1 and TRBJ2-7, is KAGVTQTPRYLIKTRGQQVTLSCSPISGHRSVSWYQQTPGQGLQFLFEYFSETQRNKGNFPGRFSGRQFSNSRSEMNVSTLELGDSALYLCASSSTGTLSYEQYFGPGTRLTVT.

V gene TRBV30 combines with J gene TRBJ2-2; perhaps TRBD2 as D (5 bases). The germline gives CDR1 GTSNPN, CDR2 SVGIG (reference sequence). This CDR3 spans 15 amino acids. V was shortened by 3 bases and J by 1 base, with 12 bases between the two germline ends. The CDR3 loop is CAWSHPGVNTGELFF. In DNA, the CDR3 is TGTGCCTGGAGCCATCCCGGGGTGAACACCGGGGAGCTGTTTTTT.

V usage is TRBV9 and J usage is TRBJ2-5; 10 bases match TRBD2. Germline-derived CDR1 and CDR2 are SGDLS and YYNGEE. The length of the CDR3 is 17 residues. V lost 0 bases and J lost 5; bases outside the gene matches: 10. The CDR3 reads CASSVGASGGAEETQYF. CDR3 sequence (DNA): TGTGCCAGCAGCGTAGGGGCCAGCGGGGGGGCCGAGGAGACCCAGTACTTC.